The rows below give T cell receptor beta chains drawn from one sample of a study of primary melanoma T cells and metastatic recurrence. Data came from immunoSEQ multiplex PCR; TCRdb stores just in-frame clones and leaves some out. The sample lists about 190 clones, 65% to 90% seen once, with about 18% in the top ten. Sequencing was done on a sample of melanoma tumor tissue. These receptors originate from a human donor with melanoma. Both conserved end residues are trimmed from each CDR3. The size of a clone is reported for some rows only, either as once, few or many, or as a class for expanded clones.

v_gene,j_gene,abundance,CDR3aa
TRBV5-4,TRBJ2-7,NA,TSSHSLAAYSYEQY
TRBV6-8,TRBJ1-4,once,ASSYRPSNEKLF
TRBV18,TRBJ2-5,once,ASSPGQETQY
TRBV5-1,TRBJ2-5,NA,ASRQGGPQETQY
TRBV30,TRBJ2-7,NA,AWSGRVHEQY
TRBV10-2,TRBJ2-7,NA,ASSGTEYEQY
TRBV30,TRBJ1-5,NA,AWSTNSGGGQPQH
TRBV7-6,TRBJ1-1,NA,ASSLVQGNTEAF
TRBV6-8,TRBJ1-2,NA,ASSPMGQSYGYT
TRBV14,TRBJ2-7,NA,ASSQAAGWEQY
TRBV16,TRBJ2-1,few,ASSQYGTGAYNEQF
TRBV9,TRBJ1-2,NA,ASSFDPSRGANYGYT
TRBV11-3,TRBJ1-1,NA,ASSLANANTEAF
TRBV19,TRBJ1-4,NA,ASSISGQSYLEKLF
TRBV5-1,TRBJ1-3,once,ASSWNQGAQGNTIY
TRBV6-8,TRBJ2-5,NA,ASKGEGETQY
TRBV6-8,TRBJ2-7,NA,AISGLAGGSYEQY
TRBV6-8,TRBJ1-4,NA,ASGGHSNEKLF
TRBV5-1,TRBJ2-5,NA,ASSLANGRQETQY
TRBV6-8,TRBJ1-3,NA,ASSLNGGDRNTIY
TRBV11-3,TRBJ2-7,NA,ASSFAGQGAEEQY
TRBV11-3,TRBJ2-6,few,ASSLALGTGVSGANVLT
TRBV6-8,TRBJ1-1,NA,AISWDSPTEAF
TRBV6-8,TRBJ2-7,NA,ASSYSTGLAEQY
TRBV18,TRBJ2-3,few,ASSPSISGVTDTQY
TRBV12-5,TRBJ2-1,few,ASTTGGILYNEQF
TRBV7-2,TRBJ2-5,NA,ASSPPIEETQY
TRBV6-8,TRBJ2-2,NA,AIRGDDTGELF
TRBV30,TRBJ2-3,NA,AWSVDRGGTDTQY
TRBV19,TRBJ2-1,NA,ASSIGWGNSYNEQF
TRBV6-8,TRBJ1-1,NA,ASTKGNTEAF
TRBV7-6,TRBJ2-7,NA,ASSLGGDKVGEY
TRBV28,TRBJ1-5,NA,ASSPQGVQPQH
TRBV11-3,TRBJ2-5,few,ASSLEGAAETQY
TRBV15,TRBJ1-5,NA,ATSRLPTGEGNQPQH
TRBV7-1,TRBJ1-2,few,ASSAHRPARKTYGYT
TRBV6-8,TRBJ2-5,NA,ASSYRRQETQY
TRBV29-1,TRBJ1-6,NA,SVGGGEGSPLH
TRBV28,TRBJ1-5,NA,ASTWEVGSNQPQH
TRBV30,TRBJ2-3,NA,AWTGLVPDTQY
TRBV23-1,TRBJ2-2,NA,ASNPRGRVAGELF
TRBV15,TRBJ2-3,NA,ATSRVGRGGPDTQY
TRBV19,TRBJ2-7,NA,ASSQQGNGVHEQY
TRBV19,TRBJ2-5,NA,ASSQLPGAETQY
TRBV7-1,TRBJ2-1,NA,ASSLVNYNEQF